The entry below gives a single T cell receptor beta chain sequence along with its context. Its antigen remains undetermined. It has no much larger one-base neighbor in the sample; base qualities were not kept. The data stem from a study of blood T cell repertoires in COVID-19 (dated by TCRdb to 2020 to 2022). Notes on the research overall: The collaborator samples originated in the United States, Italy and Spain and spanned the acute and convalescent phases of COVID-19. The material from the prospective study consisted of cDNA or gDNA derived from T cells, B-cell-depleted T cells, or PBMCs. The repertoires were made available in a free public database intended to serve as a resource for research on the immune response to SARS-CoV-2. Samples came from the ongoing ImmuneRACE study (first 160 participants) plus 1,254 subjects from 6 global collaborators. The dataset comprised deeply sampled blood TCRbeta repertoires from subjects exposed to, actively infected with, or recovered from COVID-19. HLA class I and class II types, where available, came from metadata supplied by the sample provider rather than from assay-based typing. The sample metadata nearly always contained a de-identified subject ID, COVID-19 status, age in years and sex. Overall study results and their limits: The amount of clinical and demographic metadata varied by source and participant and was provided uncurated.

The immunoSEQ Assay, a bias-controlled multiplex PCR, was used to amplify TCRbeta CDR3 regions from genomic DNA. The authors' analysis ran thus. Nucleated cell counts per sample were estimated from amplification of reference gene primers within the assay. Sequence reads were collapsed and filtered to measure the absolute abundance of every unique TCRbeta CDR3 rearrangement. For each sample, productive Simpson clonality was calculated by taking the square root of Simpson's diversity index across productive rearrangements. TCRdb limited this immuneACCESS table to in-frame rearrangements with V and J called. A share of clones is missing; checked studies link under half to unresolved V genes, and the rest is unexplained. D and trimming come from the DNA, and the V and J calls and clone size come from that table. The sample table records over 25,000 clones; over 75% of these occur just once. The top ten hold roughly 8% of the sample.

The germline V gene provides CDR1 KGHSH and CDR2 LQKENI. V and J are truncated by 3 bases and 7 bases respectively, leaving an intervening sequence of 12 bases. From the cysteine through the phenylalanine, the CDR3 covers 14 amino acids. The entry retains the CDR3 DNA only, 42 bases that are in frame from base 1. Whole blood was collected in K2EDTA tubes by collaborating institutions according to the institutions' own protocols. For TCRbeta analysis, collaborator samples were shipped as frozen whole blood, as isolated PBMCs, or as DNA extracted from either sample type. The TCR sequence derives from a woman aged 45-59 years with active COVID-19. Specimen: peripheral blood. The chain couples TRBV18 to TRBJ1-4; the D gene lacks a confident call. The DNA reads TGTGCCAGCTCACCCCTCGGGATGGGTGAAAAACTGTTTTTT. Translated, it reads CASSPLGMGEKLFF. Joined to the reference TRBV18 and TRBJ1-4 proteins, this CDR3 gives the full variable domain: NAGVMQNPRHLVRRRGQEARLRCSPMKGHSHVYWYRQLPEEGLKFMVYLQKENIIDESGMPKERFSAEFPKEGPSILRIQQVVRGDSAAYFCASSPLGMGEKLFFGSGTQLSVL.